A selection of T cell receptor beta chains follows, all from one sample in a study of blood T cell repertoires in COVID-19. Method: immunoSEQ multiplex PCR; TCRdb's copy keeps in-frame clones and lacks some. The sample comprises about 34,000 clones, 80% of which are singletons, and around an eighth rests with the top ten. Specimen: peripheral blood. The receptors derive from a woman between 65 and 79 years old with acute or convalescent COVID-19. Each CDR3 is given with its conserved first and last residue. Each record gives: clone size, D gene, V gene, J gene, CDR3 DNA, CDR3 protein. D genes are given only for firm matches. Clone sizes are given selectively: once, few, many, or a class where the clone is expanded.

>-|-|TRBV7-9|TRBJ2-2
TGTGCCAGCAGCCAGGGCTCGAACACCGGGGAGCTGTTTTTT
CASSQGSNTGELFF
>-|TRBD1|TRBV6-4|TRBJ2-1
TGTGCCAGCAGTGTGGGACAGGGGTCTTACAATGAGCAGTTCTTC
CASSVGQGSYNEQFF
>once|TRBD2|TRBV7-2|TRBJ2-1
TGTGCCAGCAGCAACCCTAGCGGGAGCATTAGCTCCTACAATGAGCAGTTCTTC
CASSNPSGSISSYNEQFF
>-|TRBD2|TRBV4-1|TRBJ2-2
TGCGCCAGCAGCCTTATAGCGGGGGGGCCGTTGAACACCGGGGAGCTGTTTTTT
CASSLIAGGPLNTGELFF
>few|-|TRBV6-5|TRBJ1-2
TGTGCCAGCAGTCAGGGTAGTGGCTACACCTTC
CASSQGSGYTF
>-|TRBD1|TRBV25-1|TRBJ1-2
TGTGCCAGCAGTGACCAAGGACAGGGAGACTATGGCTACACCTTC
CASSDQGQGDYGYTF
>once|TRBD1|TRBV14|TRBJ1-2
TGTGCCAGCAGCCAAGTCGGGACAGGATCGGTCTTTAGTGGCTACACCTTC
CASSQVGTGSVFSGYTF
>-|-|TRBV5-4|TRBJ2-7
TGTGCCAGCAGCTTGGATTTGCTATCCTACGAGCAGTACTTC
CASSLDLLSYEQYF
>-|TRBD1|TRBV11-2|TRBJ2-5
TGTGCCAGCAGCTTAGATCAGTGGACAGGGGGCCAAGAGACCCAGTACTTC
CASSLDQWTGGQETQYF
>-|-|TRBV5-1|TRBJ1-1
TGCGCCAGCAGCTTGGAAGGGAGTCGGGGGACTGAAGCTTTCTTT
CASSLEGSRGTEAFF
>once|TRBD2|TRBV5-1|TRBJ2-5
TGCGCCAGCGGAGCGGGAGCTCTAGAGACCCAGTACTTC
CASGAGALETQYF
>-|TRBD1|TRBV19|TRBJ1-1
TGTGCCAGTAGTACACACAGGGGGCATCGTACTGAAGCTTTCTTT
CASSTHRGHRTEAFF
>-|-|TRBV5-1|TRBJ2-5
TGCGCCAGCAGCCCTGGACAGGGAGGGTTTGGGGAGACCCAGTACTTC
CASSPGQGGFGETQYF
>-|-|TRBV2|TRBJ1-4
TGTGCCAGCAGGGCCCTAGAGGCAACTAATGAAAAACTGTTTTTT
CASRALEATNEKLFF
>-|TRBD2|TRBV5-1|TRBJ2-3
TGCGCCAGCAGCTCTCTAGCGGGAGGGCCAGATACGCAGTATTTT
CASSSLAGGPDTQYF
>-|-|TRBV10-3|TRBJ2-7
TGTGCCATCAGTGAACTAATCTACGAGCAGTACTTC
CAISELIYEQYF
>-|-|TRBV19|TRBJ1-3
TGTGCCAGTACCAGCACAGGGTTTGGAAACACCATATATTTT
CASTSTGFGNTIYF
>-|-|TRBV18|TRBJ2-1
TGTGCCAGCTCACCGTTTCACGGGTTCTCCTACAATGAGCAGTTCTTC
CASSPFHGFSYNEQFF
>once|-|TRBV5-8|TRBJ2-6
TGTGCCAGCAGCTTGTGGCGAGGCTTCAACTCTGGGGCCAACGTCCTGACTTTC
CASSLWRGFNSGANVLTF
>-|-|TRBV2|TRBJ2-5
TGTGCCAGCAGTGAAGAAGGGGGTAATGAGACCCAGTACTTC
CASSEEGGNETQYF
>-|-|TRBV6-6|TRBJ1-4
TGTGCCAGCAGTTACTCGGCAGGGTTTGCTAATGAAAAACTGTTTTTT
CASSYSAGFANEKLFF
>-|-|TRBV19|TRBJ2-5
TGTGCCAGTACCAAATCCTTCCCCCTTCTCGGAGGGGAGACCCAGTACTTC
CASTKSFPLLGGETQYF
>-|-|TRBV14|TRBJ2-1
TGTGCCAGCAGCCAAGAAGATAGGAGGACGAGGGAGCAGTTCTTC
CASSQEDRRTREQFF
>-|-|TRBV6-5|TRBJ1-3
TGTGCCAGCAGTTTAACAGGGTTCGGGTCCGGAAACACCATATATTTT
CASSLTGFGSGNTIYF
>few|-|TRBV2|TRBJ1-1
TGTGCCAGCAGTGAACAGGGGAACACTGAAGCTTTCTTT
CASSEQGNTEAFF
>-|-|TRBV5-4|TRBJ2-3
TGTGCCAGCAGCTTGGCCCCGACCGGCGGTACGCAGTATTTT
CASSLAPTGGTQYF
>-|TRBD1|TRBV6-5|TRBJ1-4
TGTGCCAGCAGGCCGGGACAGGGTCCTGAAAAACTGTTTTTT
CASRPGQGPEKLFF
>-|TRBD2|TRBV5-1|TRBJ2-1
TGCGCCAGCAGCTACTGGCGGGAGGGCCTTAATGAGCAGTTCTTC
CASSYWREGLNEQFF
>-|TRBD2|TRBV2|TRBJ2-7
TGTGCCAGCAGTGATCCCCTAGCGGACGAGCAGTACTTC
CASSDPLADEQYF
>-|TRBD1|TRBV6-5|TRBJ1-1
TGTGCCAGCAACCCGAGAGGACAGGGGAACACTGAAGCTTTCTTT
CASNPRGQGNTEAFF
>-|-|TRBV7-9|TRBJ2-7
TGTGCCAGCAGCGGGGCCATCCCCTCCTACGAGCAGTACTTC
CASSGAIPSYEQYF
>-|-|TRBV4-1|TRBJ2-7
TGCGCCAGCAGCCAAGGAGACAACCCCTCCTACGAGCAGTACTTC
CASSQGDNPSYEQYF
>-|-|TRBV5-1|TRBJ1-1
TGCGCCAGCAGCTTGGGGACAGTGATGAACACTGAAGCTTTCTTT
CASSLGTVMNTEAFF
>-|-|TRBV19|TRBJ1-1
TGTGCCAGTAGTATAGGGGCTGGAGGGGCTGGGGACACTGAAGCTTTCTTT
CASSIGAGGAGDTEAFF
>-|-|TRBV7-2|TRBJ1-2
TGTGCCAGCAGCCCCTCCGAGGGCTACACCTTC
CASSPSEGYTF
>-|-|TRBV7-2|TRBJ2-3
TGTGCCAGCAGTTCCCTGCCGCCGGGTGCAGATACGCAGTATTTT
CASSSLPPGADTQYF
>many|-|TRBV7-6|TRBJ2-5
TGTGCCAGCAGCCCCGGGGAGACCCAGTACTTC
CASSPGETQYF
>-|TRBD1|TRBV7-9|TRBJ1-1
TGTGCCAGCAGCCCCAGAAGGACAGGGATCACTGAAGCTTTCTTT
CASSPRRTGITEAFF
>-|TRBD2|TRBV25-1|TRBJ2-1
TGTGCCAGTGCGAAATCGCTGGGACTAGCAGGTGGTGAGCAGTTCTTC
CASAKSLGLAGGEQFF
>-|TRBD2|TRBV7-9|TRBJ2-1
TGTGCCAGCAGCTCCCCCTTGTTTGCGGGAGATGGGAATGAGCAGTTCTTC
CASSSPLFAGDGNEQFF
>-|TRBD2|TRBV7-9|TRBJ2-5
TGTGCCAGCAGCTTAGTTCTAGCGGGAGGGAAAAAAGAGACCCAGTACTTC
CASSLVLAGGKKETQYF
>-|-|TRBV9|TRBJ2-1
TGTGCCAGCAGCGTATTAACGGGTTACTCCTACAATGAGCAGTTCTTC
CASSVLTGYSYNEQFF
>once|TRBD1|TRBV7-9|TRBJ2-5
TGTGCCAGCAGCCAAGGTACAGGGGGCATCGGCGAGACCCAGTACTTC
CASSQGTGGIGETQYF
>-|-|TRBV19|TRBJ1-5
TGTGCCAGTAGTTTCAGTCTTATTCATCAGCCCCAGCATTTT
CASSFSLIHQPQHF
>-|-|TRBV6-6|TRBJ2-3
TGTGCCAGCAGCGTAACAGGGTCCACAGATACGCAGTATTTT
CASSVTGSTDTQYF
>-|-|TRBV19|TRBJ1-6
TGTGCCAGTAGACAACAAGATAATTCACCCCTCCACTTT
CASRQQDNSPLHF
>-|-|TRBV18|TRBJ2-2
TGTGCCAGCTCACCATGGGTAGACAGTACGAACACCGGGGAGCTGTTTTTT
CASSPWVDSTNTGELFF
>few|-|TRBV9|TRBJ2-2
TGTGCCAGCAGCGGTCCCTCACTAGCCGGCTACGGGGAGCTGTTTTTT
CASSGPSLAGYGELFF
>-|TRBD1|TRBV6-4|TRBJ1-1
TGTGCCAGCAGCACGGTCCCGGGACAGGGGACTGAAGCTTTCTTT
CASSTVPGQGTEAFF
>-|TRBD1|TRBV14|TRBJ2-7
TGTGCCAGCAGCCAGTACCGGGACAGGGGGCGATCCGGCTACGAGCAGTACTTC
CASSQYRDRGRSGYEQYF
>-|-|TRBV7-6|TRBJ2-2
TGTGCCAGCAGCTTGAGCAGGGCCGCCGGGGAGCTGTTTTTT
CASSLSRAAGELFF
>-|-|TRBV13|TRBJ2-6
TGTGCCAGCAGCTTAGACAGTACTGGGGCCAACGTCCTGACTTTC
CASSLDSTGANVLTF
>-|-|TRBV19|TRBJ1-1
TGTGCCAGTAGTAAAGACCCGGGGATCACTGAAGCTTTCTTT
CASSKDPGITEAFF